This T cell receptor beta chain derives from a study of T cell changes during pregnancy in multiple sclerosis. The ends were cut back, 3 bases at V and 1 base at J, with 15 bases in the middle. Germline V gives CDR1 SQVTM, CDR2 ANQGSEA. The CDR3 sequence is 15 residues long. The data were produced by immunoSEQ multiplex PCR, yet TCRdb's version contains in-frame clones alone and is incomplete. The sample includes 89,000 or so clones, 90% to 95% of them seen just once. Sequencing used PBMCs, obtained in the first trimester of pregnancy. This chain joins TRBV29-1 and TRBJ1-1; D unclear. The sequence was obtained from a female donor in good health, serving as a control in a pregnancy study. Some clones in this sample may be carry-over from other donors' samples. The CDR3 sequence: CSVDKALGKNTEAFF. CDR3 sequence (DNA): TGCAGCGTTGATAAGGCGTTGGGCAAGAACACTGAAGCTTTCTTT. The variable domain in full, with the rest retrieved from reference TRBV29-1 and TRBJ1-1, is SAVISQKPSRDICQRGTSLTIQCQVDSQVTMMFWYRQQPGQSLTLIATANQGSEATYESGFVIDKFPISRPNLTFSTLTVSNMSPEDSSIYLCSVDKALGKNTEAFFGQGTRLTVV.